These 26 T cell receptor beta chains came from one sample sequenced in a study of cytomegalovirus exposure and HLA in healthy donors. Primers included in the PCR were 60 Vbeta and 13 Jbeta primers. Libraries were prepared by immunoSEQ multiplex PCR; TCRdb keeps only in-frame clonotypes and omits some of them. Counted here are about 180,000 clones, 60% to 85% occurring once; the ten biggest clones make up 2.5% to 3.5%. The sample taken for sequencing was PBMCs. The receptors shown here come from a male donor in good health and CMV-seronegative.

The rearrangement links TRBV25-1 to TRBJ2-1; maybe TRBD2 (6 bases). CDR3 size: 14 residues. CDR1 and CDR2 from the germline V gene are MGHDK and SYGVNS. Trimming shortened V by 10 bases and J by 2 bases, and 15 bases separated the two germline ends. Here the CDR3 reads CATWGETPYNEQFF. DNA for the CDR3: TGTGCCACCTGGGGGGAGACCCCCTACAATGAGCAGTTCTTC.

The V and J genes are TRBV25-1 and TRBJ2-1; 10 bases line up with TRBD2. With 1 base clipped from V and 6 bases from J, the junction kept 6 bases outside the gene matches. The germline CDR1 and CDR2 sequences are MGHDK and SYGVNS. The CDR3 is made up of 16 amino acids. The CDR3 region has the DNA TGTGCCAGCAGTGAATGGTCTAGCGGGAGAACCAATGAGCAGTTCTTC. Its protein product is CASSEWSSGRTNEQFF.

This chain links TRBV6-4 with TRBJ2-1, with 11 bases aligning to TRBD2. CDR1 is MRHNA, CDR2 SNTAGT, per germline. This CDR3 is 14 amino acids long. With V trimmed by 4 bases and J by 6 bases, 2 bases remained unmatched. Written as DNA, the CDR3 is TGTGCCAGCAGTGGTAGCGGGGGGGCCAATGAGCAGTTCTTC. Amino acid sequence: CASSGSGGANEQFF.

The CDR3 region is CASSLIEDTFSNQPQHF. As DNA, the CDR3 is TGTGCCAGCAGCCTAATCGAAGACACCTTTAGCAATCAGCCCCAGCATTTT. The J gene is TRBJ1-5, the V gene TRBV7-2; D uncertain. In germline, CDR1 is SGHTA, CDR2 FQGNSA. V was shortened by 5 bases and J by 0 bases, with 17 bases between the two germline ends. The CDR3 length is 17 residues.

The V and J genes are TRBV4-3 and TRBJ1-5; a weak D match, TRBD1 (5 bases). Deletions cut 1 base from V and 6 bases from J, with 10 bases between. Germline CDR1 and CDR2: LGHNA and YSLEER. CDR3 length: 14 residues. CDR3 DNA sequence: TGCGCCAGCAGCCAAGGGCAGGGCTCTCAGCCCCAGCATTTT. Translating gives CASSQGQGSQPQHF.

This chain links TRBV7-2 with TRBJ2-1; no firm D call. CDR1 is SGHTA and CDR2 is FQGNSA in the germline V gene. The V gene lost 1 base and the J gene lost 9 bases, with 13 bases spanning the gap. CDR3 size: 14 residues. The CDR3 here is CASSLGLLSTEQFF. The CDR3 nucleotides read TGTGCCAGCAGCTTAGGGCTTCTCAGTACTGAGCAGTTCTTC.

The table lists this clone with a few counts. The chain has TRBV14 and TRBJ2-7, with 7 bases lining up with TRBD2. Germline loops: CDR1 SGHDN, CDR2 FVKESK. With 5 bases clipped from V and 8 bases from J, the junction kept 9 bases outside the gene matches. The CDR3 sequence is 13 residues long. The CDR3 region has the DNA TGTGCCAGCAGCAAAGGACTAGGTGAGAAGCAGTACTTC. Its translation: CASSKGLGEKQYF. Using reference TRBV14 and TRBJ2-7 for the parts outside the CDR3, the full variable domain is EAGVTQFPSHSVIEKGQTVTLRCDPISGHDNLYWYRRVMGKEIKFLLHFVKESKQDESGMPNNRFLAERTGGTYSTLKVQPAELEDSGVYFCASSKGLGEKQYFGPGTRLTVT.

About this clone itself: The junction shows a germline mismatch at one end, possibly a read error. This chain joins TRBV7-9 and TRBJ2-5; 7 bases match TRBD2. The CDR3 totals 16 residues. Germline V CDR1 and CDR2: SEHNR, FQNEAQ (reference sequence). CDR3 sequence reads: CSSSVPREVPQETQYF. The CDR3 DNA is TGTTCCAGCAGCGTACCCCGGGAGGTCCCCCAAGAGACCCAGTACTTC. The whole variable domain, remainder taken from reference TRBV7-9 and TRBJ2-5, is DTGVSQNPRHKITKRGQNVTFRCDPISEHNRLYWYRQTLGQGPEFLTYFQNEAQLEKSRLLSDRFSAERPKGSFSTLEIQRTEQGDSAMYLCSSSVPREVPQETQYFGPGTRLLVL.

The chain links TRBV15 to TRBJ2-5; D is unresolved. This CDR3 region has 14 residues. V dropped 0 bases and J dropped 2 bases, with 7 bases sitting between them. Per the germline V gene, CDR1 is LNHNV and CDR2 is YYDKDF (reference sequence). CDR3 DNA: TGTGCCACCAGCAGAGATCTACGGCAAGAGACCCAGTACTTC. Translated: CATSRDLRQETQYF.

The CDR3 bases are TGCGCCAGCAGTCACTCGCCCGGGACACAATATAATTCACCCCTCCACTTT. This sequence encodes CASSHSPGTQYNSPLHF. This chain links TRBV23-1 with TRBJ1-6; perhaps TRBD1 as D (6 bases). TRBV23-1 is assigned to the ORF class and has an uncertain function. The CDR3 contains 17 residues. V gave up 3 bases and J gave up 4 bases, with 16 bases separating them.

The V call is TRBV30, the J call TRBJ1-3, with a possible D match to TRBD1 (6 bases). The germline CDR1 and CDR2 sequences are GTSNPN and SVGIG (reference sequence). V shed 2 bases and J shed 4 bases, with 15 bases lying between them. This CDR3 is 15 amino acids long. CDR3 nucleotide sequence: TGTGCCTGGAGTTTGGGGGGGCTTGGAGGAAACACCATATATTTT. Encoded protein: CAWSLGGLGGNTIYF.

V usage is TRBV12-5 and J usage is TRBJ1-6, with a possible D match to TRBD1 (6 bases). The CDR3 extends over 15 amino acids. V gave up 1 base and J gave up 7 bases, with 11 bases separating them. The germline gives CDR1 LGHNT, CDR2 FRNRAP. CDR3 region: CASGLGTVLNSPLHF. The DNA for the CDR3 is TGTGCTAGTGGTTTGGGGACAGTTTTGAATTCACCCCTCCACTTT.

The chain uses TRBV6-5 and TRBJ1-2, with D unresolved. Trimming left V 6 bases short and J 5 bases short, with 10 bases between. This CDR3 spans 12 amino acids. Germline V gives CDR1 MNHEY, CDR2 SVGAGI. The CDR3 nucleotides read TGTGCCAGCAGCAACGGGATATATGGCTACACCTTC. Residues: CASSNGIYGYTF.

This clone was detected once. This chain connects TRBV15 to TRBJ2-3; the match to TRBD1 covers 8 bases. The J segment lost 10 bases and the V segment lost 0 bases, leaving 18 bases of the junction unmatched. This CDR3 region has 18 residues. In germline, CDR1 is LNHNV, CDR2 YYDKDF (reference sequence). The CDR3 coding sequence is TGTGCCACCAGCAGAGATCAGGGGGCAGCCGGACTCGCGACTCCGCAGTATTTT. It is translated as CATSRDQGAAGLATPQYF.

J is TRBJ2-1 and V is TRBV11-3; 13 nucleotides align to TRBD2. The CDR3 runs to 17 residues. The J segment lost 10 bases and the V segment lost 1 base, leaving 10 bases of the junction unmatched. Germline lookup yields CDR1 SGHNT and CDR2 YENEEA. CDR3 bases: TGTGCCAGCAGCTTAGTGGCAGGGACTAGCGGGAACGACGAGCAGTTCTTC. Translated, it gives CASSLVAGTSGNDEQFF.

This clone came up a few times. The J gene is TRBJ2-1, the V gene TRBV7-8; TRBD2 aligns across 11 bases. Germline CDR1 and CDR2: SGHVS and FQNEAQ. The CDR3 has 16 residues. V was clipped by 5 bases and J by 8 bases; unmatched bases: 11. The CDR3 region is CASSPRTSGLRDEQFF. CDR3 DNA sequence: TGTGCCAGCAGCCCTAGGACTAGCGGGTTGAGGGATGAGCAGTTCTTC.

In regard to this clone: One end of the junction varies from germline; a read error may be responsible. The sample has other DNA sequences that encode this CDR3 too. The chain uses TRBV4-1 and TRBJ1-2; 10 bases are shared with TRBD1. CDR3 length: 18 residues. From germline, CDR1 is MGHRA and CDR2 YSYEKL. The CDR3 bases are TGCGCCAGTAGCCAGCCAGCTGGGTCGACAGGGGGCTTTTATGGCTACACCTTC. Its translation is CASSQPAGSTGGFYGYTF.

V and J are TRBV4-2 and TRBJ1-4, with a weak D call TRBD1 (5 bases). Germline lookup yields CDR1 LGHNA and CDR2 YNFKEQ. V was trimmed by 4 bases and J by 1 base, leaving 7 bases between them. The CDR3 has 14 amino acids. CDR3 loop: CASSPGGTNEKLFF. The CDR3 nucleotides are TGTGCCAGCAGCCCGGGGGGAACTAATGAAAAACTGTTTTTT.

The rearrangement uses TRBV11-2 and TRBJ2-2; 9 nucleotides line up with TRBD2. Unmatched junction bases numbered 10, after V lost 5 bases and J lost 6 bases. Germline V CDR1 and CDR2: SGHAT, FQNNGV. The CDR3 has 16 amino acids. DNA of the CDR3: TGTGCCAGCAGCCCCGGCGGGAGGGCCCTCGCCGGGGAGCTGTTTTTT. This translates into CASSPGGRALAGELFF.

The J gene is TRBJ2-7, the V gene TRBV4-2; 13 bases are a match to TRBD2. V trimming: 2 bases; J trimming: 1 base; junction bases outside the gene matches: 8. The CDR3 length is 18 residues. The V gene's germline CDR1 is LGHNA and CDR2 YNFKEQ. CDR3 DNA sequence: TGTGCCAGCAGCCAAAAACTAGGGACTAGCGGGGAGTCCTACGAGCAGTACTTC. It translates to CASSQKLGTSGESYEQYF.

This clone was seen once. Additional DNA sequences in this sample encode the identical CDR3. The chain uses TRBV28 and TRBJ2-7; D ambiguous. The V gene lost 4 bases and the J gene lost 0 bases, with 4 bases spanning the gap. Germline lookup yields CDR1 MDHEN and CDR2 SYDVKM. This CDR3 contains 12 residues. DNA of the CDR3: TGTGCCAGCAGTTCTAGCTCCTACGAGCAGTACTTC. Encoded protein: CASSSSSYEQYF.

The rearrangement uses TRBV7-2 and TRBJ2-1, with unresolved D. Germline CDR1 reads SGHTA; CDR2 reads FQGNSA. The ends were cut back, 4 bases at V and 0 bases at J, with 10 bases in the middle. This CDR3 has 15 residues. CDR3 sequence reads: CASSSSGGSYNEQFF. As DNA, the CDR3 is TGTGCCAGCAGCTCCTCCGGCGGCTCCTACAATGAGCAGTTCTTC.

The rearrangement joins TRBV28 to TRBJ1-5; TRBD1 matches 10 bases. Germline CDR1 and CDR2: MDHEN and SYDVKM. This CDR3 has 17 amino acids. After removal of 3 bases from V and 0 bases from J, the junction contained 5 bases not matched to a gene. The CDR3 loop is CASSFHGTGDSNQPQHF. Here the CDR3 DNA reads TGTGCCAGCAGTTTTCACGGGACAGGGGATAGCAATCAGCCCCAGCATTTT.

This clone showed up just a few times. The J gene is TRBJ1-5, the V gene TRBV9; the match to TRBD1 covers 10 bases. Germline V gene lookup returns CDR1 SGDLS and CDR2 YYNGEE. The CDR3 extends over 14 amino acids. With 4 bases clipped from V and 5 bases from J, the junction kept 3 bases outside the gene matches. The DNA for the CDR3 is TGTGCCAGCAGCCGGACAGGGGGGGATCAGCCCCAGCATTTT. Amino acid sequence: CASSRTGGDQPQHF. Together with reference TRBV9 and TRBJ1-5, the CDR3 gives the full variable domain: DSGVTQTPKHLITATGQRVTLRCSPRSGDLSVYWYQQSLDQGLQFLIQYYNGEERAKGNILERFSAQQFPDLHSELNLSSLELGDSALYFCASSRTGGDQPQHFGDGTRLSIL.

This clone was counted a few times. CDR3 amino acids: CASSPVGTEVDEQFF. The CDR3 DNA sequence: TGTGCCAGCAGCCCGGTGGGGACAGAAGTCGATGAGCAGTTCTTC. The genes are TRBV7-3 and TRBJ2-1, with 7 nucleotides matching TRBD1. After removal of 5 bases from V and 8 bases from J, the junction contained 12 bases not matched to a gene. This CDR3 has 15 residues. Per germline, CDR1 SGHTA and CDR2 FQGTGA.

The chain recombines TRBV2 with TRBJ2-7; D is unresolved. The ends were cut back, 10 bases at V and 2 bases at J, with 12 bases in the middle. The CDR3 extends over 12 amino acids. Germline CDR1 and CDR2: SNHLY and FYNNEI. This CDR3 reads CAIYYRAYEQYF. CDR3 bases: TGTGCCATTTATTACAGAGCCTACGAGCAGTACTTC. Full variable domain (remainder filled in from reference TRBV2 and TRBJ2-7): EPEVTQTPSHQVTQMGQEVILRCVPISNHLYFYWYRQILGQKVEFLVSFYNNEISEKSEIFDDQFSVERPDGSNFTLKIRSTKLEDSAMYFCAIYYRAYEQYFGPGTRLTVT.